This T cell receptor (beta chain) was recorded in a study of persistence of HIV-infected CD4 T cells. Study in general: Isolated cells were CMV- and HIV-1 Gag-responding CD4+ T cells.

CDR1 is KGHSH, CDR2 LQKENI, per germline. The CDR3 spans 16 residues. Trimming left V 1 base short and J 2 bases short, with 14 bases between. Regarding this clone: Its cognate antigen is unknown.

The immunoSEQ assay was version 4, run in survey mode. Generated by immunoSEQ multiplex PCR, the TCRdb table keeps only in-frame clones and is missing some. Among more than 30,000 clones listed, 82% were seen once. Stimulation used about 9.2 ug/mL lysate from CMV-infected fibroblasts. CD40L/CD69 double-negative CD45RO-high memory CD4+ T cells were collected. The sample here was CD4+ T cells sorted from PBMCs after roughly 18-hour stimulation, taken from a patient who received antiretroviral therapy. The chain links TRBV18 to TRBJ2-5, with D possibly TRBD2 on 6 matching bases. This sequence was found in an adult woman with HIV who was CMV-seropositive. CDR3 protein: CASSPRPAAGQETQYF. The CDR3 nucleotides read TGTGCCAGCTCACCACGTCCAGCCGCGGGACAAGAGACCCAGTACTTC.